A single sample is the source of the 27 T cell receptor beta chains below, sequenced in a study of blood T cell repertoires in COVID-19. Repertoires were generated with immunoSEQ multiplex PCR, while TCRdb's copy carries only in-frame clones and drops some. The sample includes hundreds of thousands of clones, 87% of them seen just once. The sequenced sample consisted of PBMCs or T cells enriched from blood (not recorded which). These receptors came from a middle-aged woman who had recovered from COVID-19.

The chain has TRBV11-3 and TRBJ2-1; TRBD1 might be the D (6 bases). Looked up from germline, CDR1 is SGHNT and CDR2 is YENEEA. The CDR3 totals 14 residues. Trimming left V 6 bases short and J 4 bases short, with 13 bases between. The CDR3 DNA reads as TGTGCCAGCAGTTTCGAAGGGGGTTACAATGAGCAGTTCTTC. It yields the protein CASSFEGGYNEQFF.

V gene TRBV20-1 combines with J gene TRBJ2-1; D may be TRBD2 (5 bases). Trimming removed 3 bases from V and 6 bases from J, with 15 bases in between. CDR1 is DFQATT, CDR2 SNEGSKA, per germline (reference sequence). This CDR3 region has 14 residues. CDR3 loop: CSASFGRRANEQFF. Written as DNA, the CDR3 is TGCAGTGCTAGTTTCGGACGGCGGGCCAATGAGCAGTTCTTC.

V and J are TRBV7-6 and TRBJ2-3; 10 bases are a match to TRBD1. Germline-derived CDR1 and CDR2 are SGHVS and FNYEAQ. The CDR3 extends over 16 amino acids. Losses at the gene ends were 5 bases for V and 3 bases for J; bases not matched to a gene: 8. The CDR3 sequence is CASSPTGTGVTDTQYF. The CDR3 bases are TGTGCCAGCAGCCCGACCGGGACAGGGGTTACAGATACGCAGTATTTT.

The chain employs TRBV21-1 and TRBJ1-4. TRBV21-1 is given as a pseudogene. The CDR3 loop spans 16 amino acids. In DNA form, the CDR3 reads TGTGCCAGCAGCCTAACTGGGAGGCAAGATAATGAAAAACTGTTTTTT. Its translation is CASSLTGRQDNEKLFF.

The V gene is TRBV6-4, the J gene TRBJ2-5; 7 bases line up with TRBD1. This CDR3 has 13 amino acids. Germline CDR1 MRHNA, CDR2 SNTAGT. V was clipped by 6 bases and J by 3 bases; unmatched bases: 4. The CDR3 DNA sequence: TGTGCCAGCAGCTGGGACAGTAAAGAGACCCAGTACTTC. Translation: CASSWDSKETQYF.

The V gene is TRBV27, the J gene TRBJ1-6; D not certain. The germline V gene encodes CDR1 MNHEY and CDR2 SMNVEV (reference sequence). The CDR3 length is 15 residues. V dropped 3 bases and J dropped 1 base, with 7 bases sitting between them. The CDR3: CASSFESSYNSPLHF. The CDR3 region has the DNA TGTGCCAGCAGTTTTGAGTCATCCTATAATTCACCCCTCCACTTT.

The V gene is TRBV6-1, the J gene TRBJ1-4; TRBD1 matches 9 bases. The CDR3 contains 16 residues. The V gene end was trimmed by 4 bases and the J gene end by 7 bases; junction bases not matched to a gene: 10. Per germline, CDR1 MNHNS and CDR2 SASEGT. DNA of the CDR3: TGTGCCAGCAGTGGAAGCCAACAGGGGGCGGGTGAAAAACTGTTTTTT. It specifies CASSGSQQGAGEKLFF.

This chain uses TRBV29-1 with TRBJ2-5; 7 bases match TRBD1. From germline, CDR1 is SQVTM and CDR2 ANQGSEA. The CDR3 extends over 14 amino acids. V shed 4 bases, J shed 1 base, and the junction held 6 bases outside the gene matches. The CDR3 nucleotides are TGCAGCGTTGGCGCAGGGGGAACCCAAGAGACCCAGTACTTC. Translated, it gives CSVGAGGTQETQYF.

The V gene is TRBV4-1, the J gene TRBJ1-4; no clear D gene. Germline CDR1 MGHRA, CDR2 YSYEKL. The CDR3 extends over 14 amino acids. Trimming removed 2 bases at V and 5 bases at J, with 9 bases between. CDR3 DNA sequence: TGCGCCAGCAGCCAATATACGGTCAATGAAAAACTGTTTTTT. Its translation is CASSQYTVNEKLFF.

This clone was counted once. V is TRBV15 and J is TRBJ1-5; weak D call: TRBD1 (6 bases). Between the trimmed V and J ends, which lost 3 bases and 0 bases, there was a span of 21 bases. CDR1 and CDR2 (germline): LNHNV, YYDKDF (reference sequence). The CDR3 contains 19 residues. CDR3 DNA: TGTGCCACCAGCAGCGTTACCGTCAGGGGCCCATATAGCAATCAGCCCCAGCATTTT. Translated: CATSSVTVRGPYSNQPQHF.

The rearrangement uses TRBV28 and TRBJ1-1; D might be TRBD1 (5 bases). CDR1 is MDHEN and CDR2 is SYDVKM in the germline V gene. V gave up 6 bases and J gave up 7 bases, with 21 bases separating them. The CDR3 has 15 residues. In nucleotides, the CDR3 is TGTGCCAGCAGCCCCCTACAGGATTCGGAACATGAAGCTTTCTTT. Protein sequence: CASSPLQDSEHEAFF.

The chain carries TRBV18 and TRBJ2-3, with D perhaps TRBD1 (5 bases). Germline V CDR1 and CDR2: KGHSH, LQKENI. Trimming pared 3 bases from V and 4 bases from J, leaving 14 bases between. The CDR3 is made up of 15 amino acids. The CDR3 reads CASSPTAVGADTQYF. CDR3 in DNA: TGTGCCAGCTCACCTACAGCCGTAGGGGCAGATACGCAGTATTTT.

The rearrangement links TRBV7-9 to TRBJ2-3; D is possibly TRBD1 (5 bases). The V gene lost 6 bases and the J gene lost 4 bases, with 11 bases spanning the gap. CDR1 SEHNR and CDR2 FQNEAQ come from the germline V gene (reference sequence). The CDR3 totals 13 residues. The CDR3 nucleotides read TGTGCCAGCAGTCGACAACAGGCAGATACGCAGTATTTT. It yields the protein CASSRQQADTQYF.

Remarks on this clone: Within the sample, other DNA sequences also encode this same CDR3. The V and J genes are TRBV5-1 and TRBJ2-1, with 7 nucleotides matching TRBD2. V dropped 1 base and J dropped 6; count of bases not matched to a gene: 7. Germline CDR1 SGHRS, CDR2 YFSETQ. The CDR3 is 15 amino acids. The DNA for the CDR3 is TGCGCCAGCAGCTTGTTGGCGGGAGATCTCAATGAGCAGTTCTTC. This gives the protein CASSLLAGDLNEQFF.

The rearrangement joins TRBV9 to TRBJ2-2; TRBD2 matches 7 bases. Trimming removed 4 bases from V and 2 bases from J; junction bases left unmatched: 8. This CDR3 contains 16 residues. Germline CDR1 and CDR2: SGDLS and YYNGEE. This CDR3 reads CASSKTSYGNTGELFF. DNA of the CDR3: TGTGCCAGCAGCAAGACTAGCTATGGAAACACCGGGGAGCTGTTTTTT. The full variable domain, completed using reference TRBV9 and TRBJ2-2, is DSGVTQTPKHLITATGQRVTLRCSPRSGDLSVYWYQQSLDQGLQFLIQYYNGEERAKGNILERFSAQQFPDLHSELNLSSLELGDSALYFCASSKTSYGNTGELFFGEGSRLTVL.

V gene TRBV11-2 combines with J gene TRBJ2-1, with no clear D. The CDR3 is made up of 16 amino acids. V gave up 5 bases and J gave up 6 bases, with 20 bases separating them. Germline CDR1 reads SGHAT; CDR2 reads FQNNGV. Here the CDR3 reads CASSPPWRMESNEQFF. CDR3 nucleotides: TGTGCCAGCAGCCCCCCCTGGCGAATGGAGTCCAATGAGCAGTTCTTC.

The chain recombines TRBV19 with TRBJ2-1, with TRBD2 matching over 15 bases. With V trimmed by 6 bases and J by 6 bases, 6 bases remained unmatched. The CDR3 has 16 residues. The germline V gene encodes CDR1 LNHDA and CDR2 SQIVND (reference sequence). In DNA, the CDR3 is TGTGCCAGTAGGCACGGACTAGCGGGAGGGTCCAATGAGCAGTTCTTC. Its protein product is CASRHGLAGGSNEQFF.

This rearrangement joins TRBV18 to TRBJ2-1, with D hard to call. Per germline, CDR1 KGHSH and CDR2 LQKENI. This CDR3 contains 16 residues. V was shortened by 3 bases and J by 0 bases, with 12 bases between the two germline ends. The CDR3 bases are TGTGCCAGCTCACCTCCAAACCCGAGCTCCTACAATGAGCAGTTCTTC. Translating gives CASSPPNPSSYNEQFF.

The chain links TRBV7-2 to TRBJ1-2; D call uncertain. Germline CDR1 and CDR2: SGHTA and FQGNSA. The ends were cut back, 3 bases at V and 3 bases at J, with 2 bases in the middle. The CDR3 loop spans 11 amino acids. In nucleotides, the CDR3 is TGTGCCAGCAGCTTCTACTATGGCTACACCTTC. Encoded protein: CASSFYYGYTF.

Many counts were recorded for this clone. The chain links TRBV5-4 to TRBJ2-4, with 9 nucleotides matching TRBD2. There are 15 residues in the CDR3. Germline CDR1 reads SGHNT; CDR2 reads YYREEE (reference sequence). After removal of 2 bases from V and 15 bases from J, the junction contained 15 bases not matched to a gene. The CDR3 sequence is CASSFGREGPSQLYF. For the CDR3, the DNA is TGTGCCAGCAGCTTCGGGCGGGAGGGTCCAAGTCAACTGTACTTC.

The rearrangement links TRBV5-1 to TRBJ2-2; 9 bases fit TRBD2. From germline, CDR1 is SGHRS and CDR2 YFSETQ. The CDR3 is made up of 16 amino acids. After removal of 4 bases from V and 7 bases from J, the junction contained 11 bases not matched to a gene. The CDR3, as DNA: TGCGCCAGCAGCCTCGGGGTAGCGGGAGCTAGCGGGGAGCTGTTTTTT. It translates to CASSLGVAGASGELFF.

The V gene is TRBV12-3 or TRBV12-4, the J gene TRBJ2-7, with D unclear. V was cut by 6 bases and J by 1 base, with 7 bases left in between. CDR3 length: 12 residues. The CDR3 reads CASSPVSYEQYF. CDR3 bases: TGTGCCAGCAGCCCTGTATCCTACGAGCAGTACTTC.

The rearrangement joins TRBV29-1 to TRBJ2-5; D is perhaps TRBD2 (6 bases). Trimming removed 3 bases from V and 2 bases from J, with 13 bases in between. The CDR3 has 14 residues. Germline CDR1 is SQVTM and CDR2 is ANQGSEA. This chain's CDR3 is CSVERTGVQETQYF. CDR3 coding DNA: TGCAGCGTTGAGCGGACGGGGGTACAAGAGACCCAGTACTTC.

The rearrangement uses TRBV28 and TRBJ1-3, with no clear D. Germline V gives CDR1 MDHEN, CDR2 SYDVKM. The CDR3 covers 16 residues. V was shortened by 2 bases and J by 2 bases, with 13 bases between the two germline ends. In DNA form, the CDR3 reads TGTGCCAGCAGTTTACGTCGAGGGATTCCTGGAAACACCATATATTTT. Translating it yields CASSLRRGIPGNTIYF. Full variable domain (missing parts from reference TRBV28 and TRBJ1-3): DVKVTQSSRYLVKRTGEKVFLECVQDMDHENMFWYRQDPGLGLRLIYFSYDVKMKEKGDIPEGYSVSREKKERFSLILESASTNQTSMYLCASSLRRGIPGNTIYFGEGSWLTVV.

This clone has only one observation. J is TRBJ2-5 and V is TRBV14, with 15 nucleotides matching TRBD2. Germline CDR1 reads SGHDN; CDR2 reads FVKESK. This CDR3 spans 15 amino acids. V lost 9 bases, J lost 5 bases, and 7 bases stayed unmatched. For the CDR3, the DNA is TGTGCCAGGGCGAGGGGGACTAGCGGGAGGGAGACCCAGTACTTC. This translates into CARARGTSGRETQYF.

The chain is built from TRBV5-1 and TRBJ2-5; 13 bases are shared with TRBD2. With 4 bases clipped from V and 0 bases from J, the junction kept 3 bases outside the gene matches. In germline, CDR1 is SGHRS, CDR2 YFSETQ. The CDR3 consists of 16 residues. CDR3 coding DNA: TGCGCCAGCAGCCCCGGGACTAGCGGGGACCAAGAGACCCAGTACTTC. It is translated as CASSPGTSGDQETQYF. Supplemented by reference TRBV5-1 and TRBJ2-5, the full variable domain reads KAGVTQTPRYLIKTRGQQVTLSCSPISGHRSVSWYQQTPGQGLQFLFEYFSETQRNKGNFPGRFSGRQFSNSRSEMNVSTLELGDSALYLCASSPGTSGDQETQYFGPGTRLLVL.

The chain links TRBV2 to TRBJ1-1; a possible D gene is TRBD1 (6 bases). The CDR3 loop spans 14 amino acids. CDR1 and CDR2 from the germline V gene are SNHLY and FYNNEI. The germline V and J ends were trimmed by 7 bases and 6 bases, with 18 bases remaining between them. CDR3 region: CASKDITGMAEAFF. The CDR3 DNA reads as TGTGCCAGCAAGGATATTACAGGGATGGCTGAAGCTTTCTTT.